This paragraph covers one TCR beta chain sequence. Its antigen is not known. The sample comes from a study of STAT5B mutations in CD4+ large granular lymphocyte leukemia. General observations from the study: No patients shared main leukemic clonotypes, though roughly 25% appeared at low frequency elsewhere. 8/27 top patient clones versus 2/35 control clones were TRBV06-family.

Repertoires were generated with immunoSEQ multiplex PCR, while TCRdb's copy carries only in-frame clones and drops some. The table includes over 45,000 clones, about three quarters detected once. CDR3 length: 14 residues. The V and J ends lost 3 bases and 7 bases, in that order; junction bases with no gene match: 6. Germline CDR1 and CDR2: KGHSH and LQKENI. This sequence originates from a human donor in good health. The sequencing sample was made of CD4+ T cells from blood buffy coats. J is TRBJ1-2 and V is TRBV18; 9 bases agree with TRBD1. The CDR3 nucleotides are TGTGCCAGCTCACCGGGGGACAGGGAGGGTGGCTACACCTTC. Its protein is CASSPGDREGGYTF.